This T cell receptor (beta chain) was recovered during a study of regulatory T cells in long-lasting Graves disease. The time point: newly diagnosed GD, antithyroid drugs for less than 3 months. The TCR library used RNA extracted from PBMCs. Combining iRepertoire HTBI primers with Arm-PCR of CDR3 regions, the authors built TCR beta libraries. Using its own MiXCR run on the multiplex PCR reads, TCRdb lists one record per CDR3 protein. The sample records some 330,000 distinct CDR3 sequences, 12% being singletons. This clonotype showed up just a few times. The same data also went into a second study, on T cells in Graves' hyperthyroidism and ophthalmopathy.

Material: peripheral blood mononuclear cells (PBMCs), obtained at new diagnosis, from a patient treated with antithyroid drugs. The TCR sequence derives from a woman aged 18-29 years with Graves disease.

CDR3 DNA sequence: TGTGCCAGCAGCTCAGGGGGCTACAATCAGCCCCAGCATTTT. Translated: CASSSGGYNQPQHF. The rearrangement joins TRBV7-9 to TRBJ1-5; 8 bases are a match to TRBD1. Trimming took 4 bases from V and 3 from J; bases not matched to a gene: 2. In germline, CDR1 is SEHNR, CDR2 FQNEAQ (reference sequence). This CDR3 is 14 amino acids long.